These T cell receptor beta chains were read from a single sample in a study of T cells in tumors after PD-1 blockade. This table comes from immunoSEQ multiplex PCR, and its TCRdb copy is limited to in-frame clones, with some not included. Counted here are some 66,000 clones, approximately 74% occurring once; the ten biggest clones make up about 4.8%. This sample comprised PBMCs, obtained after anti-PD-1 treatment. The receptors shown here come from a human donor with basal cell carcinoma. Both conserved end residues are part of each CDR3. The D gene is left open where the match is weak. A row's size may be missing; if present it is once, few, many or a size class.

TRBJ1-1	12	TRBV3-1/TRBV3-2	NA	NA	TGTGCCAGCAGCCGGGGACCCTTACCCGCTTTCTTT	CASSRGPLPAFF
TRBJ1-3	12	TRBV6-5	NA	few	TGTGCCAGCCGGGGGACGGGAAACACCATATATTTT	CASRGTGNTIYF
TRBJ1-4	14	TRBV6-5	NA	few	TGTGCCAGCTCTCCAGCGGGAGGGTACGAAAAACTGTTTTTT	CASSPAGGYEKLFF
TRBJ1-6	18	TRBV9	TRBD1	few	TGTGCCAGCAGCGTAGGACAGGGCCAAACCTCCTATAATTCACCCCTCCACTTT	CASSVGQGQTSYNSPLHF
TRBJ1-6	16	TRBV6-5	NA	NA	TGTGCCAGCAGTTACTCTAACCAGGCTAGTAATTCACCCCTCCACTTT	CASSYSNQASNSPLHF
TRBJ2-2	13	TRBV18	NA	NA	TGTGCCAGCTCATACGAACAGGCCGGGGAGCTGTTTTTT	CASSYEQAGELFF
TRBJ1-2	12	TRBV29-1	TRBD1	NA	TGCAGCGTTGACGGGACAGGGAATGGCTACACCTTC	CSVDGTGNGYTF
TRBJ1-4	17	TRBV27	NA	NA	TGTGCCAGCAGTTTATCGAAAAAGGAAAGTCGTGGTGAAAAACTGTTTTTT	CASSLSKKESRGEKLFF
TRBJ2-7	16	TRBV19	TRBD1	NA	TGTGCCAGTAGTATCGGTTCAGGACAGGGAGCCTACGAGCAGTACTTC	CASSIGSGQGAYEQYF
TRBJ2-7	14	TRBV6-5	TRBD2	few	TGTGCCAGCAGCCCGGGACTAGCGAGGCACGAGCAGTACTTC	CASSPGLARHEQYF
TRBJ1-3	17	TRBV7-2	TRBD1	NA	TGTGCCAGCAGCTTTAGGACAGGGGGAAACTCTGGAAACACCATATATTTT	CASSFRTGGNSGNTIYF
TRBJ2-1	15	TRBV5-5	TRBD2	NA	TGTGCCAGCAGCTTAGCGGGGGACTCCTACAATGAGCAGTTCTTC	CASSLAGDSYNEQFF
TRBJ1-2	14	TRBV13	TRBD1	NA	TGTGCCAGCAGCTTCCCGCAGGGGGCGGATGGCTACACCTTC	CASSFPQGADGYTF
TRBJ1-6	15	TRBV18	TRBD1	NA	TGTGCCAGCTCACCAGGACAGGGAAGGAATTCACCCCTCCACTTT	CASSPGQGRNSPLHF
TRBJ2-7	12	TRBV5-6	NA	NA	TGTGCCAGCAGCTTCGGGTACTACGAGCAGTACTTC	CASSFGYYEQYF
TRBJ1-1	15	TRBV21-1	NA	NA	TGTGCCAGCAGCATTTGGACAGTTTTGAACACTGAAGCTTTCTTT	CASSIWTVLNTEAFF
TRBJ1-1	15	TRBV3-1/TRBV3-2	NA	NA	TGTGCCAGCAGCCAGGGGGCAAGGGCGAACACTGAAGCTTTCTTT	CASSQGARANTEAFF
TRBJ2-5	15	TRBV2	NA	NA	TGTGCCAGCAGTGTTAAGTCAAGCTGGCAAGAGACCCAGTACTTC	CASSVKSSWQETQYF
TRBJ2-1	16	TRBV7-2	TRBD2	NA	TGTGCCAGCAGCTTATTCAGTCGGACTAGCGGGGGTAGGCAGTTCTTC	CASSLFSRTSGGRQFF
TRBJ1-6	14	TRBV5-1	NA	NA	TGCGCCAGCAGCTTGATTGAAGATAATTCACCCCTCCACTTT	CASSLIEDNSPLHF
TRBJ2-6	19	TRBV3-1/TRBV3-2	TRBD2	NA	TGTGCCAGCAGCCAAGGTTCACTAGCGGGGACCTCTCGGGCCAACGTCCTGACTTTC	CASSQGSLAGTSRANVLTF
TRBJ1-5	14	TRBV19	NA	once	TGTGCCAGTAACCCCTTCCTGAGCAATCAGCCCCAGCATTTT	CASNPFLSNQPQHF
TRBJ2-7	15	TRBV14	NA	few	TGTGCCAGCAGCCAAGCCGCGGGACAATGGTACGAGCAGTACTTC	CASSQAAGQWYEQYF
TRBJ1-1	13	TRBV19	NA	NA	TGTGCCAGTATTTCCCGGTTGAACACTGAAGCTTTCTTT	CASISRLNTEAFF
TRBJ2-5	12	TRBV3-1/TRBV3-2	NA	NA	TGTGCCAGCAGCCAAGCGGCGGAGACCCAGTACTTC	CASSQAAETQYF
TRBJ2-1	15	TRBV7-8	NA	NA	TGTGCCAGCAGCTTGGCTTTTTATAGCGGTGATGAGCAGTTCTTC	CASSLAFYSGDEQFF
TRBJ2-2	16	TRBV9	NA	NA	TGTGCCAGCAGCCCCCGGGGGACATCGAACACCGGGGAGCTGTTTTTT	CASSPRGTSNTGELFF
TRBJ2-7	15	TRBV6-5	NA	NA	TGTGCCAGCAGGCCACAGGGAAAGAGCTCCTACGAGCAGTACTTC	CASRPQGKSSYEQYF
TRBJ2-1	15	TRBV7-8	TRBD2	NA	TGTGCCAGCAGCTTGACTAGCGGGGTCGGGGATGAGCAGTTCTTC	CASSLTSGVGDEQFF
TRBJ1-4	15	TRBV7-2	NA	NA	TGTGCCAGCAGCTTATGGGGGGCCCAAAATGAAAAACTGTTTTTT	CASSLWGAQNEKLFF
TRBJ1-1	14	TRBV29-1	TRBD1	few	TGCAGCGTTTGCGGACAGGGGGTCCCCACTGAAGCTTTCTTT	CSVCGQGVPTEAFF
TRBJ1-4	16	TRBV5-6	TRBD1	NA	TGTGCCAGCAGCTTGGGGCCGACAGGGGGGAATGAAAAACTGTTTTTT	CASSLGPTGGNEKLFF
TRBJ2-1	15	TRBV5-1	NA	NA	TGCGCCAGCAGCTTGGAGGGACTCTCCTACAATGAGCAGTTCTTC	CASSLEGLSYNEQFF
TRBJ2-7	13	TRBV2	TRBD1	NA	TGTGCCAGCAGCCGTGGACAGGCCTACGAGCAGTACTTC	CASSRGQAYEQYF
TRBJ1-6	14	TRBV10-3	NA	many	TGTGCCATCAGCCTCCAGGGAGATAATTCACCCCTCCACTTT	CAISLQGDNSPLHF
TRBJ2-7	15	TRBV6-6	NA	few	TGTGCCAGCAGTTACTCCCAGGGTCCGGGCTACGAGCAGTACTTC	CASSYSQGPGYEQYF
TRBJ2-7	16	TRBV14	NA	NA	TGTGCCAGCAGCCAAGATCACGGAGGACCATCGGGTGAGCAGTACTTC	CASSQDHGGPSGEQYF
TRBJ1-2	15	TRBV6-5	TRBD1	NA	TGTGCCAGCAAACGGGGGACAGGGAGTAACTATGGCTACACCTTC	CASKRGTGSNYGYTF
TRBJ1-3	16	TRBV19	TRBD1	NA	TGTGCCAGTACCGATCTACAGGGGGCTAAAGGAAACACCATATATTTT	CASTDLQGAKGNTIYF
TRBJ1-1	13	TRBV2	NA	few	TGTGCCGGTAAACGGACGGTGAACACTGAAGCTTTCTTT	CAGKRTVNTEAFF
TRBJ1-2	13	TRBV19	NA	NA	TGTGCCAGTTTTCACGGGACAATCTATGGCTACACCTTC	CASFHGTIYGYTF
TRBJ2-7	15	TRBV14	TRBD2	NA	TGTGCCAGCAGCCAAGGAGGACTAGGTTCCTACGAGCAGTACTTC	CASSQGGLGSYEQYF
TRBJ1-3	16	TRBV15	NA	NA	TGTGCCACCAGCAGAGAACAGGTGGCTTACGGAAACACCATATATTTT	CATSREQVAYGNTIYF
TRBJ1-4	15	TRBV6-6	NA	NA	TGTGCCAGCAACCCGGTCGGCGGCTTTAATGAAAAACTGTTTTTT	CASNPVGGFNEKLFF
TRBJ2-2	13	TRBV7-6	NA	few	TGTGCCAGCAGCCCCGATAACACCGGGGAGCTGTTTTTT	CASSPDNTGELFF
TRBJ1-1	13	TRBV12-3/TRBV12-4	NA	NA	TGTGCCAGCAGCATGACAGTGAACACTGAAGCTTTCTTT	CASSMTVNTEAFF
TRBJ2-5	15	TRBV3-1/TRBV3-2	TRBD2	NA	TGTGCCAGCACCCCGACTAGCGGGATTAGGGAGACCCAGTACTTC	CASTPTSGIRETQYF
TRBJ1-1	13	TRBV18	NA	NA	TGTGCCAGCTCATCCGGACAGAACACTGAAGCTTTCTTT	CASSSGQNTEAFF
TRBJ1-1	16	TRBV5-1	NA	NA	TGCGCCAGCAGCAAAGGACAAATTAGTCCGAACACTGAAGCTTTCTTT	CASSKGQISPNTEAFF
TRBJ1-6	13	TRBV5-6	NA	NA	TGTGCCAGCGGAGAGGCAGGAAATTCACCCCTCCACTTT	CASGEAGNSPLHF